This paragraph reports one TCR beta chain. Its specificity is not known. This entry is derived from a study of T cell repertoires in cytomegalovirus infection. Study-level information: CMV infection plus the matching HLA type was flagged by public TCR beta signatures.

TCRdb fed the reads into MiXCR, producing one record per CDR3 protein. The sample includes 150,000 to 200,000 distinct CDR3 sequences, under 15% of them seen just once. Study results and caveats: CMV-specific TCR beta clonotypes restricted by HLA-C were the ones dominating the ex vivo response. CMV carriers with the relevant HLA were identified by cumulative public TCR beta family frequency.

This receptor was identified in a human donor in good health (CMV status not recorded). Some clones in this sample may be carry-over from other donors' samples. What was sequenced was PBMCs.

CDR3 amino acids: CSVDRVLGDTEAFF. CDR3 sequence (DNA): TGCAGCGTTGACAGGGTCCTAGGGGACACTGAAGCTTTCTTT. The chain employs TRBV29-1 and TRBJ1-1; TRBD1 is a possible D gene (5 bases). This CDR3 has 14 amino acids. V was clipped by 3 bases and J by 3 bases, with 14 bases between them. The germline V gene has CDR1 SQVTM and CDR2 ANQGSEA.